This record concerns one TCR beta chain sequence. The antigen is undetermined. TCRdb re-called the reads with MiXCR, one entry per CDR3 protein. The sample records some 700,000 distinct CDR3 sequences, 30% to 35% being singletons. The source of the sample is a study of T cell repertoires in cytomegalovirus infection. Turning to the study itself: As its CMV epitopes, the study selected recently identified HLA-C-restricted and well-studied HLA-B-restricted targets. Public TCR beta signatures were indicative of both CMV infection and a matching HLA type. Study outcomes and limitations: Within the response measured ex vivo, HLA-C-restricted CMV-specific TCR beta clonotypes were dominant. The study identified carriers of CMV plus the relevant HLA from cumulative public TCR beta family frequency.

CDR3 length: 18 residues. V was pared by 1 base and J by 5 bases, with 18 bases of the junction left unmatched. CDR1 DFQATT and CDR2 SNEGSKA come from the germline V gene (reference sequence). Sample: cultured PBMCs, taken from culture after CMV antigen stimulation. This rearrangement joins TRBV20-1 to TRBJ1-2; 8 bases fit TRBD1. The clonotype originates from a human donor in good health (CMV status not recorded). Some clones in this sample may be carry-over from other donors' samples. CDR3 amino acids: CSARGGEDRVFHLYGYTF. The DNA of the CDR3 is TGCAGTGCTAGAGGGGGGGAGGACAGGGTATTTCATTTATATGGCTACACCTTC.